The T cell receptor (beta chain) under discussion was sequenced for a study of T cell repertoires in ileal Crohn's disease. Germline V gene data show CDR1 as SGHVS and CDR2 as FQNEAQ. Trimming removed 1 base at V and 4 bases at J, with 14 bases between. The CDR3 length is 17 residues. General study points: Compared with CD4 T cells, sorted CD8 cells carried more expanded clones.

Method: immunoSEQ multiplex PCR; TCRdb's copy keeps in-frame clones and lacks some. The repertoire holds some 30,000 clones, with approximately 78% as singletons. In the case of this clone: The antigen remains unidentified. Distinct nucleotide sequences in the sample also encode this CDR3.

Included were adult ileal or ileocolonic Crohn's patients indicated for ileocolonic resection. This sequence joins TRBV7-8 and TRBJ1-6; D perhaps matches TRBD1 (5 bases). The TCR sequence derives from an adult with Crohn's disease. The sample comprised ileal tissue. Here the CDR3 DNA reads TGTGCCAGCAGCTTAGGGGGCCGAGATCATTATAATTCACCCCTCCACTTT. Residues: CASSLGGRDHYNSPLHF.